This TCR beta chain derives from a study of blood T cell repertoires in COVID-19. The wider study: PBMCs, B-cell-depleted T cells, or T cells were the source of the cDNA or gDNA that made up the material.

CDR3 length equals 15 residues. V gave up 3 bases and J gave up 8 bases; unmatched junction bases: 6. Germline V gene sequence: CDR1 SGHAT, CDR2 FQNNGV. Assay used: immunoSEQ multiplex PCR; TCRdb lists only in-frame clones, some missing. The table records some 200,000 clones, around 83% of them present only once. Sequencing was done on a sample of peripheral blood. The sequence came from a woman in her 70s with COVID-19, enrolled during active disease. The rearrangement joins TRBV11-2 to TRBJ2-1; 11 bases match TRBD1. CDR3 nucleotide sequence: TGTGCCAGCAGCTTCACCGGGACAGGGGGTTATGAGCAGTTCTTC. Amino acids: CASSFTGTGGYEQFF.